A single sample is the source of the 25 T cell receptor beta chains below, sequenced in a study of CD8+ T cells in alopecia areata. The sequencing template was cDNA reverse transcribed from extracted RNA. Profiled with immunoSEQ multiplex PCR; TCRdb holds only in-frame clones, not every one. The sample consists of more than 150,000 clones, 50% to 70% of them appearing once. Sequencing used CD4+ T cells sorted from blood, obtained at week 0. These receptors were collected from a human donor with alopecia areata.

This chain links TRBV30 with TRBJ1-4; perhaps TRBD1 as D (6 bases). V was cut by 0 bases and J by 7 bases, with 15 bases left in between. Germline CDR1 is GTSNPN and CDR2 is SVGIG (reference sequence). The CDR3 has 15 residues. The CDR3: CAWSVLGGMSEKLFF. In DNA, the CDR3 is TGTGCCTGGAGTGTTTTGGGGGGCATGAGTGAAAAACTGTTTTTT.

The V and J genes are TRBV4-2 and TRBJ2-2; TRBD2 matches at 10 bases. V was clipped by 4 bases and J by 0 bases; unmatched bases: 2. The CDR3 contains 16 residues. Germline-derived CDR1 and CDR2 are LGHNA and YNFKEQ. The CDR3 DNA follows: TGTGCCAGCAGCCTGAGCGGGGGGGCGAACACCGGGGAGCTGTTTTTT. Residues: CASSLSGGANTGELFF.

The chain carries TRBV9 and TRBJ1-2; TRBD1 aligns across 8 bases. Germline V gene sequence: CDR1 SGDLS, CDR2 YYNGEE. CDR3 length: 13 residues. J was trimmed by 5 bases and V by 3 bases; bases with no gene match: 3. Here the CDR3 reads CASSATGGYGYTF. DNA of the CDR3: TGTGCCAGCAGCGCCACAGGGGGATATGGCTACACCTTC.

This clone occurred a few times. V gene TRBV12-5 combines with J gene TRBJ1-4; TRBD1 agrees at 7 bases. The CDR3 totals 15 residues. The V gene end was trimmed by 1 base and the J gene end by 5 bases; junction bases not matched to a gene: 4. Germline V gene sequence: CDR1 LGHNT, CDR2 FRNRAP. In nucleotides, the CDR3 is TGTGCTAGTGGTTTGGACCCCAGGGGGAATGAAAAACTGTTTTTT. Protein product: CASGLDPRGNEKLFF. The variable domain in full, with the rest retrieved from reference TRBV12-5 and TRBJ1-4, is DARVTQTPRHKVTEMGQEVTMRCQPILGHNTVFWYRQTMMQGLELLAYFRNRAPLDDSGMPKDRFSAEMPDATLATLKIQPSEPRDSAVYFCASGLDPRGNEKLFFGSGTQLSVL.

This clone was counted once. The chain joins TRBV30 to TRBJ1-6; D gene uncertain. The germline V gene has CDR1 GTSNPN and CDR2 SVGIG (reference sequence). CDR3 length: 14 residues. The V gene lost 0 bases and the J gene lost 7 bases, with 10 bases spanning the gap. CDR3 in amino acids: CAWSVGQPNSPLHF. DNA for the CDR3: TGTGCCTGGAGTGTCGGGCAACCGAATTCACCCCTCCACTTT. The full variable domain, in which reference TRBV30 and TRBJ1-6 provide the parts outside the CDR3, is SQTIHQWPATLVQPVGSPLSLECTVEGTSNPNLYWYRQAAGRGLQLLFYSVGIGQISSEVPQNLSASRPQDRQFILSSKKLLLSDSGFYLCAWSVGQPNSPLHFGNGTRLTVT.

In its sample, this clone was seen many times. The CDR3 region is CASSQLQARSGNTIYF. Written as DNA, the CDR3 is TGTGCCAGCAGCCAACTACAGGCCCGCTCTGGAAACACCATATATTTT. V is TRBV5-6 and J is TRBJ1-3, with D possibly matching TRBD1 (5 bases). The germline gives CDR1 SGHDT, CDR2 YYEEEE. V was shortened by 4 bases and J by 0 bases, with 14 bases between the two germline ends. The CDR3 is made up of 16 amino acids. The complete variable domain, with remaining parts taken from reference TRBV5-6 and TRBJ1-3, reads DAGVTQSPTHLIKTRGQQVTLRCSPKSGHDTVSWYQQALGQGPQFIFQYYEEEERQRGNFPDRFSGHQFPNYSSELNVNALLLGDSALYLCASSQLQARSGNTIYFGEGSWLTVV.

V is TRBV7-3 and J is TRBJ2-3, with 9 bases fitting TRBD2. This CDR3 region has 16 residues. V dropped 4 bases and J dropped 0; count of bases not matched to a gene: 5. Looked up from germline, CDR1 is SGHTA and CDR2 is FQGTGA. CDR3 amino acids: CASSSKRGESTDTQYF. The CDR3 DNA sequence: TGTGCCAGCAGCTCCAAGCGGGGGGAAAGCACAGATACGCAGTATTTT.

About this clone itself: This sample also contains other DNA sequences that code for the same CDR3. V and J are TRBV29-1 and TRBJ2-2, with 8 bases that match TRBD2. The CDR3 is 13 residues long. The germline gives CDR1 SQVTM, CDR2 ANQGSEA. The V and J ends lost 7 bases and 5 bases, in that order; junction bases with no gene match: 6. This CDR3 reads CSAGTGGTGELFF. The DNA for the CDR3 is TGCAGCGCGGGGACGGGAGGGACCGGGGAGCTGTTTTTT.

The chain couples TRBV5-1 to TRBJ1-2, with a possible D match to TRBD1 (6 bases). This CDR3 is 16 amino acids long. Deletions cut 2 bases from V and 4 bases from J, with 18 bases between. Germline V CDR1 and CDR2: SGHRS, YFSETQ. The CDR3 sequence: CASSLGQGNLVYGYTF. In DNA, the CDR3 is TGCGCCAGCAGCTTAGGCCAGGGGAATCTTGTCTATGGCTACACCTTC.

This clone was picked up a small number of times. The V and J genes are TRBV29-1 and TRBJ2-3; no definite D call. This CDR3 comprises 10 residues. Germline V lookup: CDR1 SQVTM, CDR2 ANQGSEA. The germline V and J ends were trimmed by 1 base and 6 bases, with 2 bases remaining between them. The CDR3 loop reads CSVEGDTQYF. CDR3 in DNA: TGCAGCGTTGAAGGTGATACGCAGTATTTT.

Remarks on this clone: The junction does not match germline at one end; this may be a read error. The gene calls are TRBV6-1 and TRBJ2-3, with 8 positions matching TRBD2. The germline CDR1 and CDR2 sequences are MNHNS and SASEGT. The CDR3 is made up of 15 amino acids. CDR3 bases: TGTGCCAGCAGGGAAGCGGGGGTTTGGACAGATACGCAGTATTTT. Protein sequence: CASREAGVWTDTQYF.

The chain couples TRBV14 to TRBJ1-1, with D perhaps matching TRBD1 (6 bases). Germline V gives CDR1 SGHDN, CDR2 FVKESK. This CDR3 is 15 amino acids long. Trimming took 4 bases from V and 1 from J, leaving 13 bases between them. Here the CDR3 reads CASSPPGAENTEAFF. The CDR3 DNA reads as TGTGCCAGCAGCCCCCCAGGGGCAGAGAACACTGAAGCTTTCTTT.

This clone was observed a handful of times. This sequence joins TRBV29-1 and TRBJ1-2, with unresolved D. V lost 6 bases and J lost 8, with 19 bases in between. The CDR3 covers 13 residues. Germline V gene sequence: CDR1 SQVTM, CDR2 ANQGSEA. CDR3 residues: CSVAPFRGGGYTF. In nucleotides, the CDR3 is TGCAGCGTCGCTCCCTTCCGGGGTGGGGGCTACACCTTC.

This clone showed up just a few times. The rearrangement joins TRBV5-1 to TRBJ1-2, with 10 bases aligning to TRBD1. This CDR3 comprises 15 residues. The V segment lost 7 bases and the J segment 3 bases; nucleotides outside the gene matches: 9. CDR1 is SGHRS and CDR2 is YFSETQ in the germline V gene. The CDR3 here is CASWDRGRIDYGYTF. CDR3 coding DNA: TGCGCCAGCTGGGACAGGGGCAGGATCGACTATGGCTACACCTTC.

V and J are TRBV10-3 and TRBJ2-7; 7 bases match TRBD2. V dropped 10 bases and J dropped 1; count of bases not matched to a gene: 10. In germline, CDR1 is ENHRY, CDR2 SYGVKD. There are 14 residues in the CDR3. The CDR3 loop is CATIGGGASYEQYF. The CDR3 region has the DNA TGTGCCACAATTGGCGGGGGTGCATCCTACGAGCAGTACTTC.

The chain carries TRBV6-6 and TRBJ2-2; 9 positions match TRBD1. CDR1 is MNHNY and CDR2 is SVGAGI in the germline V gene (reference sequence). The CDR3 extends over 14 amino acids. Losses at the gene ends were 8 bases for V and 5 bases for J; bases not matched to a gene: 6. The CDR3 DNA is TGTGCCAGCTCAGAGACAGGGGGAACCGGGGAGCTGTTTTTT. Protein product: CASSETGGTGELFF.

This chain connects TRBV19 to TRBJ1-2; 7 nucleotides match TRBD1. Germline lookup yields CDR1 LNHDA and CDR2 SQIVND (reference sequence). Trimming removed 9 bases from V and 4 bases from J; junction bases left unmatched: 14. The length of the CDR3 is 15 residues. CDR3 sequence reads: CASLSGTVGSYGYTF. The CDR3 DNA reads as TGTGCCAGCCTATCCGGGACAGTGGGTTCCTATGGCTACACCTTC.

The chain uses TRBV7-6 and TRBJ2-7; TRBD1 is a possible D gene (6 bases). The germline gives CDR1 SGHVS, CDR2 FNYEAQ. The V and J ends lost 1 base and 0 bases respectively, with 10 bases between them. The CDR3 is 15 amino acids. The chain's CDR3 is CASSLDAGVSYEQYF. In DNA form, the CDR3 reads TGTGCCAGCAGCTTAGACGCAGGGGTCTCCTACGAGCAGTACTTC.

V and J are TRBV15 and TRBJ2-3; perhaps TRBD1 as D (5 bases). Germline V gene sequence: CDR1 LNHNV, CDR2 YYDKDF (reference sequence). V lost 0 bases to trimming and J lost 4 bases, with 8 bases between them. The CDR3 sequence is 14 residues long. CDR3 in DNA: TGTGCCACCAGCAGAGACAGGGCGGCAGATACGCAGTATTTT. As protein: CATSRDRAADTQYF. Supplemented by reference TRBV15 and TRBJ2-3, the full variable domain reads DAMVIQNPRYQVTQFGKPVTLSCSQTLNHNVMYWYQQKSSQAPKLLFHYYDKDFNNEADTPDNFQSRRPNTSFCFLDIRSPGLGDTAMYLCATSRDRAADTQYFGPGTRLTVL.

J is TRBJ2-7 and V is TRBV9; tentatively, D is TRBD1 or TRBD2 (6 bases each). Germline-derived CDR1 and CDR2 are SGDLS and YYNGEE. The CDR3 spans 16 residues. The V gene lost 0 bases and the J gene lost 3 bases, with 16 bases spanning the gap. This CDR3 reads CASSVATGAVGYEQYF. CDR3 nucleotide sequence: TGTGCCAGCAGCGTAGCTACGGGGGCGGTAGGCTACGAGCAGTACTTC.

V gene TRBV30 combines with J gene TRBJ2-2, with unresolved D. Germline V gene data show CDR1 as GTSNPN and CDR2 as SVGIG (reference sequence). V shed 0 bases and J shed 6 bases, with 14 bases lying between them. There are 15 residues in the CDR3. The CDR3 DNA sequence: TGTGCCTGGAGTGTACGGCGGACCGCGGCCGGGGAGCTGTTTTTT. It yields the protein CAWSVRRTAAGELFF.

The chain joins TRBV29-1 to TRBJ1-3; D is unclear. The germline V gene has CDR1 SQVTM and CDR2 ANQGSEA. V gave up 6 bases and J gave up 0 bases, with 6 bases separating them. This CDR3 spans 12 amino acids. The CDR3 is CSVRFSGNTIYF. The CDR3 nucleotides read TGCAGCGTCCGCTTCTCTGGAAACACCATATATTTT.

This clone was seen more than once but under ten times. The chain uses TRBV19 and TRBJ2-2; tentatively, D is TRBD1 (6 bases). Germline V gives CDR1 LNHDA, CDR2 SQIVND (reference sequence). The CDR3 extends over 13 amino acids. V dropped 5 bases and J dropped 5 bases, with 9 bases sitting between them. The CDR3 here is CASSQQGTGELFF. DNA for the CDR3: TGTGCCAGTAGTCAACAGGGTACCGGGGAGCTGTTTTTT.

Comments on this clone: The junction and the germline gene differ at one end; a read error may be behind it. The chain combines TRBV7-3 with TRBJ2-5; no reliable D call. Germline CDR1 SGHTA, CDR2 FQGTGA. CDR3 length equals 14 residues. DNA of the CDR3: TGTGCCAGCAGCCTAACAAGGCTTGGAGAGACCCAGTACTTC. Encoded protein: CASSLTRLGETQYF.

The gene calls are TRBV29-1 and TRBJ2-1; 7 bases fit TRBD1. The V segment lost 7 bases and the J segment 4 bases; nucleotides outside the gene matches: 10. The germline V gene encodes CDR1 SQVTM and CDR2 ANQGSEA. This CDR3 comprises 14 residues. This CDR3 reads CSAIPDRPYNEQFF. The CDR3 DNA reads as TGCAGCGCAATACCGGACAGGCCTTACAATGAGCAGTTCTTC.